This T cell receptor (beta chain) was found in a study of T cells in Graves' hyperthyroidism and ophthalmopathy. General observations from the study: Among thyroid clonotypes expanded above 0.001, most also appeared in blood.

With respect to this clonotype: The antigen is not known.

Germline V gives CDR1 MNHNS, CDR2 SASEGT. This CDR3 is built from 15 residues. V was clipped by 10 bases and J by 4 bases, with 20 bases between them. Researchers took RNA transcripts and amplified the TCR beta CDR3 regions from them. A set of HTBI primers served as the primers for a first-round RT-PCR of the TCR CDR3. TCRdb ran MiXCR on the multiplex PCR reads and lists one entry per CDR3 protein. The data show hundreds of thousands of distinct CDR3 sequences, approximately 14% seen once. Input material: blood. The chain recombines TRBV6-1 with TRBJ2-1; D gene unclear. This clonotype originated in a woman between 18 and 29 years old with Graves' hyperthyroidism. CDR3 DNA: TGTGCCATCAGCTCGACCAGCAAACTATACAATGAGCAGTTCTTC. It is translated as CAISSTSKLYNEQFF.